This T cell receptor (beta chain) was found in a study of radiotherapy plus CTLA-4 blockade in lung cancer (dated by TCRdb to the late 2010s). About the investigation overall: Objective responses were observed in 15% to 20% of enrolled patients, and disease control was achieved in less than 40%.

CDR1 and CDR2 are read off the germline V gene as SNHLY and FYNNEI. For this chain, trimming is 7 bases at the V end and 0 bases at the J end, and the number of junction bases without a gene match is 8. Measured from the cysteine to the phenylalanine, the CDR3 is 17 residues long. Here the CDR3 DNA is all that survives: 51 bases in frame from base 1. Of note for this clone: Its recognized antigen is unknown. No per-base quality is available; no much larger clone lies one base away.

Focal radiation therapy combined with CTLA-4 blockade (ipilimumab) was tested in patients with chemo-refractory metastatic non-small-cell lung cancer. The library was generated by the immunoSEQ multiplex PCR assay. TCRdb retrieved this table from immuneACCESS and kept in-frame rearrangements only. Not all clones are present; in checked studies, unresolved V genes account for under half, and no reason is known for the remainder. The sample profile shows tens of thousands of clones; approximately 73% of them were found once. The ten largest clones take up roughly 3.7% of the sample. Study-wide findings and limitations: Early dynamic changes in blood T cell clones, together with increased serum interferon-beta after radiation, were reported as the strongest predictors of response. After treatment with radiotherapy and ipilimumab, TCR clones that came from tumors expanded in the peripheral blood.

The chain links TRBV2 with TRBJ2-6, with 8 middle bases fitting TRBD1. The starting material was peripheral blood, obtained from a patient treated with radiotherapy plus ipilimumab. This receptor was identified in a human donor with non-small cell lung cancer who had stable disease on radiotherapy plus ipilimumab. The DNA reads TGTGCCAGCACCCGGGACAGGTCTAGCTCTGGGGCCAACGTCCTGACTTTC. Its translation reads: CASTRDRSSSGANVLTF.